This TCR beta chain came from a study of radiotherapy plus CTLA-4 blockade in lung cancer. CDR3 size: 14 residues. Trimming left V 8 bases short and J 6 bases short, with 16 bases between. Germline V CDR1 and CDR2: SNHLY, FYNNEI. For this clone: Its target is unknown.

The data were produced by immunoSEQ multiplex PCR, yet TCRdb's version contains in-frame clones alone and is incomplete. Of more than 75,000 clones in the sample, about two thirds were seen once. Overall study findings and caveats: Dynamics of early blood T cell clones, together with interferon-beta, were reportedly the best predictors of response. Expansion of tumor-derived TCR clones was observed in blood after radiotherapy plus ipilimumab.

With ipilimumab providing CTLA-4 blockade, focal radiation was administered to patients who had chemo-refractory metastatic non-small-cell lung cancer. Sequences were derived from peripheral blood, sampled from a patient treated with radiotherapy plus ipilimumab. The TCR sequence derives from a human donor with non-small cell lung cancer that progressed on radiotherapy plus ipilimumab. This chain connects TRBV2 to TRBJ2-2, with D possibly TRBD2 on 5 matching bases. The CDR3 spells CASLALERAGELFF. In DNA form, the CDR3 reads TGTGCCAGCCTGGCACTAGAGAGAGCCGGGGAGCTGTTTTTT.